Included here is one TCR beta chain sequence, with context. CDR3 size: 14 residues. After removal of 5 bases from V and 2 bases from J, the junction contained 2 bases not matched to a gene. Per the germline V gene, CDR1 is SNHLY and CDR2 is FYNNEI. These data originate in a study of PD-L1 blockade in urothelial cancer. Study context: Patients had undergone 0 to 3 prior chemotherapy regimens. Across blood samples, T cells had a median count of approximately 130,000.

TCRdb's table, derived via immunoSEQ multiplex PCR, lists solely in-frame clones and lacks some. The profile shows 20,000 to 25,000 clones, 85% to 90% of them singletons. Samples spanned pretreatment and treatment, with 1 to 8 time points per patient. The source material was PBMCs, sampled around atezolizumab (anti-PD-L1) treatment. V usage is TRBV2 and J usage is TRBJ2-7, with 11 bases lining up with TRBD2. This TCR was recovered from a woman aged 55-69 years with urothelial cancer. The CDR3 region is CASSPGLAAYEQYF. CDR3 bases: TGTGCCAGCAGTCCGGGACTAGCGGCCTACGAGCAGTACTTC.